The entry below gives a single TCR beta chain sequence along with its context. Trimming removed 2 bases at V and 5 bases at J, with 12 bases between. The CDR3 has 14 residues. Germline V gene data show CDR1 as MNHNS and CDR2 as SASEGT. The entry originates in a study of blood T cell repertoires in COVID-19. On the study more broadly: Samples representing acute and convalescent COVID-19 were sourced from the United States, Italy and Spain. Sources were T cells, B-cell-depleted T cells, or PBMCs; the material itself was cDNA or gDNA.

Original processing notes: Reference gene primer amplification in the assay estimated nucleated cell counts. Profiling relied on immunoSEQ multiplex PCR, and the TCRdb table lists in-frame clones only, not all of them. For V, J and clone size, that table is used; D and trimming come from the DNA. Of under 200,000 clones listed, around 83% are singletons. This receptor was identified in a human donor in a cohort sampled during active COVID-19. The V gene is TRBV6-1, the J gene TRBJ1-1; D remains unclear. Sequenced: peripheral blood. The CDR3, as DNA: TGTGCCAGCAGTGAAATCTCTAGAGGGACTGAAGCTTTCTTT. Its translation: CASSEISRGTEAFF.